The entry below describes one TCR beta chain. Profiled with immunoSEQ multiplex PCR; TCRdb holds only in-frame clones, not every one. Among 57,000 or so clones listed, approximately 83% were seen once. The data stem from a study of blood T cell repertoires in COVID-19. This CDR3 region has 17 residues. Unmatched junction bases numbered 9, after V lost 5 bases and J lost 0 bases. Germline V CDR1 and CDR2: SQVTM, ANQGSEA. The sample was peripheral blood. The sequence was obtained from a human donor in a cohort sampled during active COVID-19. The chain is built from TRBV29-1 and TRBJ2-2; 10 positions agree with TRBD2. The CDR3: CSVSGLAGASNTGELFF. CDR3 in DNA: TGCAGCGTTTCGGGGCTAGCGGGGGCTTCGAACACCGGGGAGCTGTTTTTT.